This T cell receptor (beta chain) was observed in a study of T-cell reconstitution after alpha-beta-depleted transplantation in children. The CDR3 sequence is 15 residues long. V shed 0 bases and J 5 bases; nucleotides not matched to a gene: 8. CDR1 is DFQATT and CDR2 is SNEGSKA in the germline V gene (reference sequence). Molecular barcoding with unique molecular identifiers was used for the TCRbeta library. One entry per CDR3 protein, called by TCRdb with MiXCR from the PCR reads. The table includes roughly 160,000 distinct CDR3 sequences, 11% detected once. In its sample, this clonotype was seen many times.

The specimen comprised PBMCs, sampled before TCRalphabeta/CD19-depleted stem cell transplant. The chain carries TRBV20-1 and TRBJ2-7, with TRBD2 matching over 9 bases. This clonotype was sampled from a boy younger than 10 with acute myeloid leukemia, due to receive a stem cell transplant. The CDR3, as DNA: TGCAGTGCTAGAGATCAGGTAGCGGGAGCCCACGAGCAGTACTTC. Its translation is CSARDQVAGAHEQYF.